This record concerns one T cell receptor (beta chain) sequence. The data were obtained in a study of blood T cell repertoires in COVID-19. Across the study: PBMCs, B-cell-depleted T cells, or T cells provided the cDNA or gDNA that made up the material.

Libraries were prepared by immunoSEQ multiplex PCR; TCRdb keeps only in-frame clonotypes and omits some of them. The data contain fewer than 350,000 clones, about 88% of them seen just once; the ten biggest clones take up approximately 0.97%. CDR1 SGDLS and CDR2 YYNGEE come from the germline V gene. The CDR3 has 14 amino acids. The ends were cut back, 3 bases at V and 1 base at J, with 8 bases in the middle. The chain links TRBV9 to TRBJ1-5; D remains ambiguous. This clonotype was obtained from a young woman who had been exposed to COVID-19. What was sequenced was PBMCs or T cells enriched from blood (not recorded which). CDR3 nucleotide sequence: TGTGCCAGCAGCGCGACTGTGAGCAATCAGCCCCAGCATTTT. Translated, it gives CASSATVSNQPQHF.